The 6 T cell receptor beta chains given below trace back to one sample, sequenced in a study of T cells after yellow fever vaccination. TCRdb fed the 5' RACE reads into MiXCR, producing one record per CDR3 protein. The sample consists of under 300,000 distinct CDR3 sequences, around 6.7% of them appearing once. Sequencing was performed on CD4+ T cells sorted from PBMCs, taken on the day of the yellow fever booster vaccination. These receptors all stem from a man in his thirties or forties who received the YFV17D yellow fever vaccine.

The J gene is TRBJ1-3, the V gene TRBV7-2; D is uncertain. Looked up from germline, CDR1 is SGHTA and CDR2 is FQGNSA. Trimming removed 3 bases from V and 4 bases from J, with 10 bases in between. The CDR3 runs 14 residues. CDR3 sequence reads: CASSFRLGGNTIYF. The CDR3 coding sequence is TGTGCCAGCAGCTTTCGTCTTGGCGGAAACACCATATATTTT.

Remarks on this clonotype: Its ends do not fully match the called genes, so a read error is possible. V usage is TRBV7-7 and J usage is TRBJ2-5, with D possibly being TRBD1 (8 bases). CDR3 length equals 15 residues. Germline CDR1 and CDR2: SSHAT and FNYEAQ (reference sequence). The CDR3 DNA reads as TGTGCTAGCAGTCAACAGGGGGGGGATCAAGAGACCCAGTACTTC. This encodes CASSQQGGDQETQYF. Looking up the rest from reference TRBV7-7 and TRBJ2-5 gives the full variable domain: GAGVSQSPRYKVTKRGQDVTLRCDPISSHATLYWYQQALGQGPEFLTYFNYEAQPDKSGLPSDRFSAERPEGSISTLTIQRTEQRDSAMYRCASSQQGGDQETQYFGPGTRLLVL.

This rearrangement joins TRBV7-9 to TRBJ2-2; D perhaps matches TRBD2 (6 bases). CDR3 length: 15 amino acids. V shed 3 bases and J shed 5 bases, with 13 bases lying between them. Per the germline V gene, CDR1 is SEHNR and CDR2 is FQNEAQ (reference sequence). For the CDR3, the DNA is TGTGCCAGCAGCTTTTGGGGCGGAGGGACCGGGGAGCTGTTTTTT. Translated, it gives CASSFWGGGTGELFF.

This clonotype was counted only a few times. The CDR3 DNA follows: TGTGCCAGCAGCAACGGGTTTTCTTCTGGAAACACCATATATTTT. Its protein is CASSNGFSSGNTIYF. The chain employs TRBV3-1 and TRBJ1-3; D is uncertain. Germline values: CDR1 LGHDT, CDR2 YNNKEL (reference sequence). Trimming removed 5 bases at V and 1 base at J, with 12 bases between. There are 15 residues in the CDR3.

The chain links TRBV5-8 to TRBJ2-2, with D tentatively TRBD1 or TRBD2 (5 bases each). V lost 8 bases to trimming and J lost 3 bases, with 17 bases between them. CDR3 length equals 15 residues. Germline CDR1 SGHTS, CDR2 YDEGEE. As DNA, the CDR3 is TGTGCCAGTAGTTCCGGGACGGCTTACACCGGGGAGCTGTTTTTT. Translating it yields CASSSGTAYTGELFF.

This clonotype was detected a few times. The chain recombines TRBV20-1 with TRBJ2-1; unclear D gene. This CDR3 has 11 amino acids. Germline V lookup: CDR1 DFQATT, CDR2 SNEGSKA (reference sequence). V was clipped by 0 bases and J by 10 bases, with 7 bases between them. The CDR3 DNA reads TGCAGTGCTAGAGATTTAGTGGAGCAGTTCTTC. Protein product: CSARDLVEQFF.